This T cell receptor beta chain comes out of a study of shared clonotypes between healthy human individuals (dated by TCRdb to the early 2020s). Describing the broader study: The cohort comprised a couple of women and a few men aged 18 to 49 years. For each donor, three plates each were used for CD4 naive and CD4 memory, two plates were used for CD8 naive, and one plate was used for CD8 memory. To estimate repertoire size and how much clonotypes are shared between individuals, the study performed deep sequencing of blood TCR repertoires from five healthy adults. To increase sequencing depth and limit assay-specific biases, different laboratories used diverse techniques to prepare libraries and sequence TCR repertoires. Per donor, leukapheresis produced somewhere between about 0.8 and 9 billion PBMCs. The investigation overall reported the following: Higher generation probabilities were observed for clonotypes shared by all four sorted-subset donors than for non-shared clonotypes. Estimated clonotype richness was generally larger for naive than for memory subsets. Sampling was limited to blood, and TCR repertoires in tissue likely differ from TCR repertoires in blood. Rarefaction of sorted-subset datasets indicated incomplete sequencing despite the large sequencing depth. Because the study included only a small number of donors, the genetic and exposure-history diversity represented was limited. About 5% of naive CD4, more than 3% of naive CD8, about 2.5% of memory CD4, and 0.4% of memory CD8 clonotypes were shared across four donors. Based on pairwise subsampling, the degree of clonotype sharing among donors was expected to be affected by sequencing depth.

For the CD8 naive samples, CD45RO-negative cells were positively selected for CCR7, yielding a CD45RA+CCR7+ population from which TemRA cells were excluded. The donors were healthy, HIV-negative adults with no recently reported acute infections or vaccinations. Every donor was a Caucasian adult residing in Nashville, Tennessee, USA. Blood was collected by leukapheresis, and PBMCs were isolated by Ficoll-Histopaque density gradient centrifugation and then cryopreserved in liquid nitrogen vapor phase. Analytical flow cytometry was used to check the purity and quantity of each magnetically sorted T cell population. From each sorted fraction, genomic DNA was isolated and quantified by UV absorbance on a Nanodrop 2000c. As regards this clone: Its antigen is currently not known. It has no much larger one-base neighbor in the sample; base qualities were not kept.

CDR1 is given as LGHNA and CDR2 as YNFKEQ, both from the germline V gene. The trim is 4 bases for V and 2 bases for J, with a gap of 21 bases between the germline ends. The CDR3 covers 17 residues, taking in both the cysteine and the phenylalanine. Only CDR3 DNA is held: 51 bases, read in frame from base 1. Using the deep immunoSEQ assay, TCR CDR3 regions were amplified from genomic DNA by multiplex PCR. Extracted genomic DNA from each cell subset was distributed evenly across all wells of several immunoSEQ 96-well plates, and each plate was treated as a replicate. For sorted subsets, 200 ng of genomic DNA, equivalent to around 31,000 T cell genomes, went into each replicate PCR. Purified libraries were quantified with a Qubit 3.0 fluorometer, sized on a Bioanalyzer 2100, and re-quantified with the KAPA Library Quantification kit. Each immunoSEQ 96-well plate was sequenced on its own single-read 150-cycle Illumina NextSeq 550 flow cell. Concerning the study's data processing: The immunoSEQ output contained only junctional sequences without quality scores, so filtering could not match that applied to full-length reads. Sequences were annotated with PyIR, a Python wrapper for IgBLAST v1.9, using IMGT germline references to assign V/J genes and CDR3. Reads with weak V/J assignments (E-value above 1e-6), missing CDR3, stop codons, out-of-frame junctions, or ambiguous translated residues were removed. A V3J clonotype was defined by an identical inferred V gene, J gene, and CDR3 amino acid sequence. Percentage overlap between repertoires was computed as shared unique clonotypes divided by the size of the smaller repertoire. RTK rarefaction, the Chao1 estimator, and Recon v2.1 estimates of unobserved clonotypes were used to assess repertoire richness. Generation probabilities for all TCRbeta clonotypes obtained by the gDNA method from four donors were computed using OLGA. TCRdb mirrors the immuneACCESS table, restricted to in-frame sequences. Some clones are absent from its copies; in checked studies, under half trace to an unresolved V gene, and the reason for the others is unknown. The V and J calls and clone size come from that table; D and trimming were worked out from the DNA. The sample contains around 2.1 million clones, 85% to 95% of them found a single time. The ten largest clones add up to around 1.7% of the sample.

Recombination connected TRBV4-2 to TRBJ2-7; the D gene cannot be resolved beyond TRBD1 or TRBD2, each matching 5 bases. Sequencing was performed on naive CD8+ T cells from PBMCs. The meaning of the sample's cell subset or site label: CD45RA+CCR7+. This receptor was taken from a man aged 18 to 29 in good health. Some clones in this sample may be carry-over from other donors' samples. The CDR3 region has the sequence CASSRMARDGITYEQYF. The DNA is as follows: TGTGCCAGCAGCCGGATGGCCCGGGACGGTATAACCTACGAGCAGTACTTC.